The 9 T cell receptor beta chains below were found in one sample sequenced in a study of T cell repertoires in cytomegalovirus infection. MiXCR, run by TCRdb on the reads, gives a single entry per CDR3 protein. The table shows under 600,000 distinct CDR3 sequences, with approximately 15% occurring only once. The sequencing sample was made of CD8+ T cells from PBMCs. The receptors shown here come from a human donor in good health (CMV status not recorded). Some clones in this sample may be carry-over from other donors' samples.

This clonotype has a handful of counts. The J gene is TRBJ1-1, the V gene TRBV5-1, with unresolved D. Trimming removed 0 bases at V and 0 bases at J, with 9 bases between. This CDR3 is 15 amino acids long. The germline V gene encodes CDR1 SGHRS and CDR2 YFSETQ. The CDR3: CASSLEEVMNTEAFF. In DNA, the CDR3 is TGCGCCAGCAGCTTGGAGGAGGTTATGAACACTGAAGCTTTCTTT.

This clonotype was counted ten times or more. This CDR3 reads CASSSGVSYNEQFF. The DNA of the CDR3 is TGTGCCAGCAGTTCAGGGGTCTCCTACAATGAGCAGTTCTTC. The chain combines TRBV6-1 with TRBJ2-1; tentatively, D is TRBD1 (6 bases). Germline assignment: CDR1 MNHNS and CDR2 SASEGT. V was pared by 5 bases and J by 0 bases, with 8 bases between. The CDR3 runs to 14 residues.

This clonotype was detected many times. At one end the junction does not follow the germline gene, possibly because of a read error. CDR3 amino acids: CASSQGGSTLISKF. CDR3 DNA sequence: TGTGCCAGCAGTCAGGGAGGGTCTACCCTGATCAGTAAGTTC. This chain joins TRBV12-3 or TRBV12-4 and TRBJ2-7; 7 bases match TRBD2. This CDR3 region has 14 residues.

The rearrangement joins TRBV7-6 to TRBJ1-5; 11 bases line up with TRBD1. The junction had 4 bases not matched to a gene; V was cut back by 3 bases and J by 6 bases. The CDR3 length is 15 residues. Germline V lookup: CDR1 SGHVS, CDR2 FNYEAQ. CDR3 sequence: CASSFGQGASQPQHF. CDR3 nucleotides: TGTGCCAGCAGCTTCGGACAGGGGGCCTCTCAGCCCCAGCATTTT.

This clonotype was recorded at least ten times. The chain has TRBV7-2 and TRBJ1-5; D is unclear. This CDR3 comprises 15 residues. The V end lost 2 bases, the J end lost 2 bases, and 10 bases lay between the germline ends. Germline V lookup: CDR1 SGHTA, CDR2 FQGNSA. The DNA for the CDR3 is TGTGCCAGCAGCTTAATGGGAGTGGGCAATCAGCCCCAGCATTTT. It yields the protein CASSLMGVGNQPQHF.

The V gene is TRBV9, the J gene TRBJ1-3, with TRBD1 identical over 8 bases. The CDR3 runs to 17 residues. Per the germline V gene, CDR1 is SGDLS and CDR2 is YYNGEE. V shed 0 bases and J 4 bases; nucleotides not matched to a gene: 9. The CDR3 loop reads CASSVGDRSTHGNTIYF. In DNA, the CDR3 is TGTGCCAGCAGCGTAGGGGACAGGTCCACTCACGGAAACACCATATATTTT.

The chain employs TRBV10-3 and TRBJ2-3, with 7 bases lining up with TRBD1. CDR1 ENHRY and CDR2 SYGVKD come from the germline V gene. V gave up 2 bases and J gave up 2 bases; unmatched junction bases: 7. This CDR3 has 16 amino acids. CDR3 DNA: TGTGCCATCAGTGAGGTTGAGGGACAGCTCACAGATACGCAGTATTTT. This codes for CAISEVEGQLTDTQYF.

This clonotype has a handful of counts. The chain combines TRBV20-1 with TRBJ1-2; 7 nucleotides agree with TRBD1. CDR3 length equals 11 residues. The trim removed 6 bases at V and 4 bases at J, leaving 2 bases unmatched. The germline CDR1 and CDR2 sequences are DFQATT and SNEGSKA (reference sequence). CDR3 protein: CSAPGGYGYTF. DNA for the CDR3: TGCAGTGCCCCAGGGGGCTATGGCTACACCTTC.

This clonotype was seen at least ten times. The genes are TRBV7-9 and TRBJ1-1; D gene uncertain. CDR1 and CDR2 from the germline V gene are SEHNR and FQNEAQ (reference sequence). There are 12 residues in the CDR3. Trimming removed 4 bases at V and 8 bases at J, with 11 bases between. The DNA of the CDR3 is TGTGCCAGCAGCTCTGTGTCGGGAGAAGCTTTCTTT. This gives the protein CASSSVSGEAFF.